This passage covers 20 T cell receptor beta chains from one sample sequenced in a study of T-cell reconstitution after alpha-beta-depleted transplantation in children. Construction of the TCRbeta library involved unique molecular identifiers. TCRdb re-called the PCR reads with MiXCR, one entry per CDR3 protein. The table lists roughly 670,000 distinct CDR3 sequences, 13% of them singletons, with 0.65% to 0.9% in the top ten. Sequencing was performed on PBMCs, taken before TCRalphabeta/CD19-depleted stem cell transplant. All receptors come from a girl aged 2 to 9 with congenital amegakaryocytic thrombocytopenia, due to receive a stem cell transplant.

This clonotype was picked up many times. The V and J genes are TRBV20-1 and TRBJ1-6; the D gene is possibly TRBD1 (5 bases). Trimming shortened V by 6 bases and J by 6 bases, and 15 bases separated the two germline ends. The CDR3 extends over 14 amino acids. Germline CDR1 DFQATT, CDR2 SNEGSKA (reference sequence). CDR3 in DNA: TGCAGTGCAAACGGCGAGGGGTCTAATTCACCCCTCCACTTT. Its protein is CSANGEGSNSPLHF.

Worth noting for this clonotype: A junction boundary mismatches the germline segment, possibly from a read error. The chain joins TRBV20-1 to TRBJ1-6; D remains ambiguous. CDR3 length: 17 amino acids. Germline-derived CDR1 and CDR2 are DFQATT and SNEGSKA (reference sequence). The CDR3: CCARDPADRNLITPLHF. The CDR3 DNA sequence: TGCTGTGCTAGAGATCCGGCAGACCGAAACCTTATTACACCCCTCCACTTT.

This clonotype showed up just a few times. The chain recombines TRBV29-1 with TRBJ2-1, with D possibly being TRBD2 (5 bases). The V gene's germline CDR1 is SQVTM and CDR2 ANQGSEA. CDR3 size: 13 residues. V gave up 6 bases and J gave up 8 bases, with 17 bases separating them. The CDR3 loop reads CSVARGFGDEQFF. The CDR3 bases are TGCAGCGTCGCCCGTGGGTTCGGGGATGAGCAGTTCTTC.

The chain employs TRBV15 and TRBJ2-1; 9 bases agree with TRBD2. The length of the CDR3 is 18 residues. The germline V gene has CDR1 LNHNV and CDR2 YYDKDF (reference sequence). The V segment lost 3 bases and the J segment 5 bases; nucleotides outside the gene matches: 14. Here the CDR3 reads CATSRDSGLAGRDNEQFF. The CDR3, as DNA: TGTGCCACCAGCAGGGATTCGGGCCTAGCGGGAAGGGACAATGAGCAGTTCTTC.

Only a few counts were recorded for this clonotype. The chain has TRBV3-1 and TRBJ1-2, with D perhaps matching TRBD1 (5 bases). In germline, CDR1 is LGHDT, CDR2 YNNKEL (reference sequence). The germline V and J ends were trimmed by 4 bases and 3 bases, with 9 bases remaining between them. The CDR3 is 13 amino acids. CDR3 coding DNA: TGTGCCAGCAGCCCAGTGGGGGACTATGGCTACACCTTC. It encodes CASSPVGDYGYTF.

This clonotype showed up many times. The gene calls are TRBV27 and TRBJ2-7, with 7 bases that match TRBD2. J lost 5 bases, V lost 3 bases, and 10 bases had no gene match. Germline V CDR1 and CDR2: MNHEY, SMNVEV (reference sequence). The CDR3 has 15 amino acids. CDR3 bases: TGTGCCAGCAGTTTCATGGGGGGGAGGGCCAACGAGCAGTACTTC. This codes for CASSFMGGRANEQYF.

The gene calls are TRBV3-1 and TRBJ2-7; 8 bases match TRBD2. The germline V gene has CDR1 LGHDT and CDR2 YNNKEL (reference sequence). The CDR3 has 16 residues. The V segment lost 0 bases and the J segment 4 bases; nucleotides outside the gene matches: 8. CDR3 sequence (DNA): TGTGCCAGCAGCCAAGATGCCCTACTAGCGGTATACGAGCAGTACTTC. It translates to CASSQDALLAVYEQYF.

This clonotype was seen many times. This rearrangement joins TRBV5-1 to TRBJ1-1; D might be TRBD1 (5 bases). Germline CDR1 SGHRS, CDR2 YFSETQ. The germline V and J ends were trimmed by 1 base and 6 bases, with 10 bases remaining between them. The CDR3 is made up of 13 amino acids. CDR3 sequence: CASSLLGGAEAFF. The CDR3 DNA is TGCGCCAGCAGCTTGTTGGGGGGGGCTGAAGCTTTCTTT.

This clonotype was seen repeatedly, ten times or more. This CDR3 reads CSVVVENTEAFF. The CDR3, as DNA: TGCAGCGTCGTTGTTGAAAACACTGAAGCTTTCTTT. This chain uses TRBV29-1 with TRBJ1-1; D ambiguous. Between the trimmed V and J ends, which lost 6 bases and 2 bases, there was a span of 10 bases. The CDR3 totals 12 residues. CDR1 and CDR2 from the germline V gene are SQVTM and ANQGSEA.

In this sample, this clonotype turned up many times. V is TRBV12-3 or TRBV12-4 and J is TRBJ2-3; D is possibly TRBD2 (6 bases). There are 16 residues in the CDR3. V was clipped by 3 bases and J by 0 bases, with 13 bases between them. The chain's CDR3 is CASSLGAGRSTDTQYF. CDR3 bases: TGTGCCAGCAGTTTGGGTGCGGGGAGGAGCACAGATACGCAGTATTTT.

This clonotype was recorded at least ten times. As DNA, the CDR3 is TGTGCCAGCAGCCCCAAGGGGCTAGGGAGTTTCCAAGAGACCCAGTACTTC. Amino acid sequence: CASSPKGLGSFQETQYF. The genes are TRBV7-9 and TRBJ2-5; D is tentatively TRBD1 or TRBD2 (5 bases each). Trimming shortened V by 5 bases and J by 1 base, and 20 bases separated the two germline ends. Germline CDR1 reads SEHNR; CDR2 reads FQNEAQ (reference sequence). The CDR3 runs 17 residues.

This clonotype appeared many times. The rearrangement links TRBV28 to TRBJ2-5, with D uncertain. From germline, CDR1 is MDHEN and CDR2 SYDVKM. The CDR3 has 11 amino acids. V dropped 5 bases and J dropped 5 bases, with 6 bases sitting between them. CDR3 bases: TGTGCCAGCAGTGTGGTCGAGACCCAGTACTTC. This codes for CASSVVETQYF.

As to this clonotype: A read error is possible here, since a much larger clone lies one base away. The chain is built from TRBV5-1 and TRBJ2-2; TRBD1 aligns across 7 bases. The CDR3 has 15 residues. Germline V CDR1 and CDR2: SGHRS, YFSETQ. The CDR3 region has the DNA TGCGCCAACAGCGCCGACAGGGCGAAGGCGGGGGAGCTGTTTTTT. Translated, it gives CANSADRAKAGELFF. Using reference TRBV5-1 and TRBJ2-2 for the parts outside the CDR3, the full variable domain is KAGVTQTPRYLIKTRGQQVTLSCSPISGHRSVSWYQQTPGQGLQFLFEYFSETQRNKGNFPGRFSGRQFSNSRSEMNVSTLELGDSALYLCANSADRAKAGELFFGEGSRLTVL.

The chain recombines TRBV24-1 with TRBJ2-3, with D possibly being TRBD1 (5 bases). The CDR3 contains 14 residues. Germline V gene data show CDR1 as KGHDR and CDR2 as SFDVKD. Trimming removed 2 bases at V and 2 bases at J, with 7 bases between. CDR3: CATSDWGPTDTQYF. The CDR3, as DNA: TGTGCCACCAGTGATTGGGGCCCCACAGATACGCAGTATTTT.

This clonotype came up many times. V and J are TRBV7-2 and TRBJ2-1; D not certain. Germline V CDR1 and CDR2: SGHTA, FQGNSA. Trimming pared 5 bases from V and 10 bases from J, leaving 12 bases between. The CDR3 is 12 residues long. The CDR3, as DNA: TGTGCCAGCAGCGAAGACCCTACCGAGCAGTTCTTC. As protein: CASSEDPTEQFF.

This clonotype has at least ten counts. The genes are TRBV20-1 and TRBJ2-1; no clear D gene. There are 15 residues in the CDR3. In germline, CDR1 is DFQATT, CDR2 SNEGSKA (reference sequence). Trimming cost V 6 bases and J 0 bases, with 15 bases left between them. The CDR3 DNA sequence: TGCAGTGCCCGTCCACCCGTGAGCTCCTACAATGAGCAGTTCTTC. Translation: CSARPPVSSYNEQFF.

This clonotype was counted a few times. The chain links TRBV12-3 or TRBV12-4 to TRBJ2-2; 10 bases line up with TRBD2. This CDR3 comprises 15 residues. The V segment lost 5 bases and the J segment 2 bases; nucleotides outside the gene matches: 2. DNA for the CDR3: TGTGCCAGCAGTCAACTAGCGGGAAACACCGGGGAGCTGTTTTTT. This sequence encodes CASSQLAGNTGELFF.

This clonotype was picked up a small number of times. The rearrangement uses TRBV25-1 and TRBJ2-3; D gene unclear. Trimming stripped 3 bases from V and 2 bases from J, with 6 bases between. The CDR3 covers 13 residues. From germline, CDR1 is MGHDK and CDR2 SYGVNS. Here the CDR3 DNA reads TGTGCCAGCAGTGACCCTGACACAGATACGCAGTATTTT. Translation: CASSDPDTDTQYF.

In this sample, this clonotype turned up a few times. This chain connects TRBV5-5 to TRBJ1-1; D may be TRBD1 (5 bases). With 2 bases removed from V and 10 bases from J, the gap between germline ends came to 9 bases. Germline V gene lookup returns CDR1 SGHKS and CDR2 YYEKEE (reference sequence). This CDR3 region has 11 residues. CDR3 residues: CASSFSDRAFF. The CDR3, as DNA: TGTGCCAGCAGCTTCAGCGACAGAGCTTTCTTT.

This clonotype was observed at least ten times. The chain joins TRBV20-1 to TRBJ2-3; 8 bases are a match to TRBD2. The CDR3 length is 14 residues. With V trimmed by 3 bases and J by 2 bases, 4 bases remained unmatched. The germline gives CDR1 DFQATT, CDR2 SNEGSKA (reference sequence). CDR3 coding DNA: TGCAGTGCTAGGGGTAGCGGGGACACAGATACGCAGTATTTT. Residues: CSARGSGDTDTQYF.